This passage covers 21 T cell receptor beta chains from one sample sequenced in a study of T cell clusters in autoimmune cytopenias. About 37,500 genome equivalents of blood DNA were amplified for TRB. TRB rearrangements were amplified by touch-down multiplex PCR with mixed TRB-A/B primers. TCRdb reprocessed the multiplex PCR reads, with one entry per CDR3 protein and no DNA. The table lists about 5,000 distinct CDR3 sequences. The source material was peripheral blood. These receptors all stem from a human donor with an autoimmune cytopenia or autoimmune hepatitis (not recorded which).

Frequency places this clonotype as medium-sized. The V and J genes are TRBV18 and TRBJ2-5; lacking DNA, the TRBD2 call made by TCRdb goes unchecked. This CDR3 is 12 amino acids long. CDR1 is KGHSH and CDR2 is LQKENI in the germline V gene. CDR3 sequence reads: CASSGTRETQYF.

By frequency, this clonotype is medium-sized. The chain recombines TRBV6-5 with TRBJ1-6; TCRdb returns TRBD1, unconfirmable since there is no DNA. The CDR3 is 14 residues long. Germline V CDR1 and CDR2: MNHEY, SVGAGI. CDR3: CASKEQGAGSPLHF.

This rearrangement joins TRBV5-1 to TRBJ1-6. Germline loops: CDR1 SGHRS, CDR2 YFSETQ. CDR3 length: 14 residues. CDR3 region: CASSLDRAGSPLHF.

This clonotype shows up as medium-sized by frequency. V gene TRBV6-5 combines with J gene TRBJ1-2; TCRdb's D call, TRBD1, is unchecked because there is no DNA. This CDR3 contains 13 residues. Germline lookup yields CDR1 MNHEY and CDR2 SVGAGI. The CDR3 sequence is CATHPTGFYGYTF.

This clonotype is deemed medium-sized (0.01 to 0.1%) by its frequency. The rearrangement joins TRBV29-1 to TRBJ1-3; TCRdb reports TRBD1, a call that lacks DNA to check it against. This CDR3 has 13 amino acids. Per the germline V gene, CDR1 is SQVTM and CDR2 is ANQGSEA. The CDR3 sequence is CSVGDRGGNTIYF.

This clonotype counts as medium-sized by frequency. This rearrangement joins TRBV24-1 to TRBJ2-1. Germline V gene lookup returns CDR1 KGHDR and CDR2 SFDVKD. This CDR3 region has 13 residues. The CDR3 here is CATSDSQYNEQFF.

The CDR3 loop is CASSLALAKNNEQFF. V gene TRBV7-9 combines with J gene TRBJ2-1. CDR3 size: 15 residues. Germline lookup yields CDR1 SEHNR and CDR2 FQNEAQ (reference sequence). The whole variable domain, filled in from reference TRBV7-9 and TRBJ2-1, reads DTGVSQNPRHKITKRGQNVTFRCDPISEHNRLYWYRQTLGQGPEFLTYFQNEAQLEKSRLLSDRFSAERPKGSFSTLEIQRTEQGDSAMYLCASSLALAKNNEQFFGPGTRLTVL.

This clonotype is deemed medium-sized by its frequency. This chain uses TRBV27 with TRBJ1-6. The CDR3 sequence is 13 residues long. CDR1 MNHEY and CDR2 SMNVEV come from the germline V gene (reference sequence). The CDR3 loop is CASSLSDFGPLHF.

The rearrangement joins TRBV6-1 to TRBJ1-1; there is no DNA to check the TCRdb D call of TRBD1. In germline, CDR1 is MNHNS, CDR2 SASEGT. The CDR3 is 14 amino acids. CDR3 region: CASSDQLGVTEAFF.

This clonotype is identified as medium-sized (0.01 to 0.1%) from frequency. The CDR3 spells CASSSNGGGDTEAFF. The V gene is TRBV27, the J gene TRBJ1-1. The CDR3 runs to 15 residues. CDR1 is MNHEY, CDR2 SMNVEV, per germline (reference sequence).

The rearrangement joins TRBV6-2 or TRBV6-3 to TRBJ1-4; as DNA is missing, the TRBD1 call by TCRdb cannot be tested. Per germline, CDR1 MNHEY and CDR2 SVGEGT. The CDR3 has 14 amino acids. The CDR3 region is CASSYGTAYEKLFF.

J is TRBJ2-1 and V is TRBV12-3 or TRBV12-4. The CDR3 contains 14 residues. CDR3: CASSAALDFNEQFF.

This chain links TRBV6-5 with TRBJ1-5; no DNA is available, so the TRBD1 call from TCRdb remains unchecked. Germline-derived CDR1 and CDR2 are MNHEY and SVGAGI. The CDR3 loop spans 15 amino acids. This CDR3 reads CASSYDRGGNQPQHF.

The CDR3 reads CASSLVGDSNQPQHF. The chain combines TRBV7-6 with TRBJ1-5. There are 15 residues in the CDR3. Germline V gene lookup returns CDR1 SGHVS and CDR2 FNYEAQ. Based on the CDR3 plus reference TRBV7-6 and TRBJ1-5, the full variable domain is GAGVSQSPRYKVTKRGQDVALRCDPISGHVSLYWYRQALGQGPEFLTYFNYEAQQDKSGLPNDRFSAERPEGSISTLTIQRTEQRDSAMYRCASSLVGDSNQPQHFGDGTRLSIL.

This rearrangement joins TRBV6-5 to TRBJ1-5. CDR1 MNHEY and CDR2 SVGAGI come from the germline V gene. The CDR3 spans 15 residues. The CDR3 here is CASSYPGLSNQPQHF.

This clonotype is medium-sized by frequency. The chain couples TRBV30 to TRBJ1-1; checking the TCRdb D call of TRBD1 is not possible without DNA. This CDR3 contains 12 residues. Looked up from germline, CDR1 is GTSNPN and CDR2 is SVGIG (reference sequence). CDR3 region: CAWTGTNTEAFF.

This clonotype is deemed medium-sized by its frequency. J is TRBJ1-1 and V is TRBV19; TCRdb picks TRBD1, but there is no DNA to check that call. The CDR3 runs to 14 residues. Germline CDR1 reads LNHDA; CDR2 reads SQIVND (reference sequence). The CDR3 here is CASNWGNLNTEAFF. The whole variable domain, filled in from reference TRBV19 and TRBJ1-1, reads DGGITQSPKYLFRKEGQNVTLSCEQNLNHDAMYWYRQDPGQGLRLIYYSQIVNDFQKGDIAEGYSVSREKKESFPLTVTSAQKNPTAFYLCASNWGNLNTEAFFGQGTRLTVV.

This clonotype is classed as medium-sized by frequency. The chain uses TRBV10-3 and TRBJ1-2; no DNA is available, so the TRBD1 call from TCRdb remains unchecked. The CDR3 length is 17 residues. CDR1 is ENHRY and CDR2 is SYGVKD in the germline V gene. The CDR3 sequence is CAISSSGTGTLNYGYTF.

The V and J genes are TRBV7-9 and TRBJ2-1; the TRBD2 assignment by TCRdb is unverifiable without DNA. Germline values: CDR1 SEHNR, CDR2 FQNEAQ (reference sequence). This CDR3 comprises 14 residues. The CDR3 here is CASSYSGSYNEQFF.

This clonotype is deemed medium-sized by its frequency. The V gene is TRBV6-1, the J gene TRBJ2-2. The CDR3 contains 18 residues. Germline V lookup: CDR1 MNHNS, CDR2 SASEGT. This CDR3 is CASSESSFGSANTGELFF.

V gene TRBV19 combines with J gene TRBJ2-3; TCRdb proposes TRBD2, but this gene call is untestable without DNA. Germline CDR1 is LNHDA and CDR2 is SQIVND (reference sequence). The CDR3 is 14 residues long. CDR3 residues: CASTRTSVEYTQYF.